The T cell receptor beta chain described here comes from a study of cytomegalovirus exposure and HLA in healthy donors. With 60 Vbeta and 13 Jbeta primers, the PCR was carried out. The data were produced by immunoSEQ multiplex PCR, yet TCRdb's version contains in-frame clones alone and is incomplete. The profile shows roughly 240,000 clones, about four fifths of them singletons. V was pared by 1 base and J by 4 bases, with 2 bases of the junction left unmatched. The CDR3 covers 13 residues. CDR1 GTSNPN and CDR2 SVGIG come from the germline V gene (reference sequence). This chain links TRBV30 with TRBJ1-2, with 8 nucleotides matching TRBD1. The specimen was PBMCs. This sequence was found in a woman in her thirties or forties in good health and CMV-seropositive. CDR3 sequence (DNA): TGTGCCTGGAGTGCGGGACAGGTCTATGGCTACACCTTC. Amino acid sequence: CAWSAGQVYGYTF. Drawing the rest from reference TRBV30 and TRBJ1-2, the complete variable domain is SQTIHQWPATLVQPVGSPLSLECTVEGTSNPNLYWYRQAAGRGLQLLFYSVGIGQISSEVPQNLSASRPQDRQFILSSKKLLLSDSGFYLCAWSAGQVYGYTFGSGTRLTVV.